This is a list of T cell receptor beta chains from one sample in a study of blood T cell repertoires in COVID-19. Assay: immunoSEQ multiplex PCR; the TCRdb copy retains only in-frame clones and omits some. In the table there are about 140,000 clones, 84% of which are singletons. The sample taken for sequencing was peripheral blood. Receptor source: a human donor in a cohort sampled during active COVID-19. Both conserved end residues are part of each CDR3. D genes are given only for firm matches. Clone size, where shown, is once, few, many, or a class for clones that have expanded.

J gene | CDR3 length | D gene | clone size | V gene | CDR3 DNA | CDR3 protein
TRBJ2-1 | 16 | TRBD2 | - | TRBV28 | TGTGCCAGCACCGCCCAGGGACTAGGTGTACAGAATGAGCAGTTCTTC | CASTAQGLGVQNEQFF
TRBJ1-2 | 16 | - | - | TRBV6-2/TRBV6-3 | TGTGCCAGCAGTTACGAACCGGGCGGGTACATCTATGGCTACACCTTC | CASSYEPGGYIYGYTF
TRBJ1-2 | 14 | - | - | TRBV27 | TGTGCCAGCAGTGCTCAGGATCGGATCCGGGGCTACACCTTC | CASSAQDRIRGYTF
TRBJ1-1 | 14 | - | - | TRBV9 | TGTGCCAGCAGCCCACGGGTCCGGAACACTGAAGCTTTCTTT | CASSPRVRNTEAFF
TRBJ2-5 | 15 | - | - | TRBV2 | TGTGCCAGCACCGGACCGGCGGGGCCGGGCGAGACCCAGTACTTC | CASTGPAGPGETQYF
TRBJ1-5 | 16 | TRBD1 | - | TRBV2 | TGTGCCAGCAGTGAAGCGCTGGGACAGGGTAATCAGCCCCAGCATTTT | CASSEALGQGNQPQHF
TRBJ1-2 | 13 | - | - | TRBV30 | TGTGCCTGGAACCAAGGGGGGGGTTGGGGCTACACCTTC | CAWNQGGGWGYTF
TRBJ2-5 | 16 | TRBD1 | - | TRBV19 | TGTGCCAGTAGTATCCGGACAGGGGGCGGCGAGGAGACCCAGTACTTC | CASSIRTGGGEETQYF
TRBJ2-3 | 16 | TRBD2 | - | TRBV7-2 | TGTGCCAGCAGCTCGGGGACTAGCGGGGCGACAGATACGCAGTATTTT | CASSSGTSGATDTQYF
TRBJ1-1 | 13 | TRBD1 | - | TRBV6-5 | TGTGCCAGCAGGGGACAGGTTCTAACTGTAGCTTTCTTT | CASRGQVLTVAFF
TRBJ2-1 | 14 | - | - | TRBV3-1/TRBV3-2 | TGTGCCAGCAGCCCCTCCGGGGGACGAAATGAGCAGTTCTTC | CASSPSGGRNEQFF
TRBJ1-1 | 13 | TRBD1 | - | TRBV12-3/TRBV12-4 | TGTGCCAGCAGTTACTCAAGGGACAGTGGAAATTTCTTT | CASSYSRDSGNFF
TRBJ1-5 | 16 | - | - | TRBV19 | TGTGCCAGTAGTATAGAGGGGGGAATCGGCAATCAGCCCCAGCATTTT | CASSIEGGIGNQPQHF
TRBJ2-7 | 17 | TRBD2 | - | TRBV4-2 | TGTGCCAGCAGCCAAGCGGGACTAGCGGGGGGAAACTACGAGCAGTACTTC | CASSQAGLAGGNYEQYF
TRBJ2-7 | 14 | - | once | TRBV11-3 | TGTGCCAGCAGCTGGGGACCGACGAGGGGGGAGCAGTACTTC | CASSWGPTRGEQYF
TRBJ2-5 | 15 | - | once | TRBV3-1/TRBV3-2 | TGTGCCAGCAGCCAAGCCCAACGGGGTGGGGAGACCCAGTACTTC | CASSQAQRGGETQYF
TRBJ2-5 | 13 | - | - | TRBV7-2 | TGTGCCAGCAGCGTGCGGGGACAAGAGACCCAGTACTTC | CASSVRGQETQYF
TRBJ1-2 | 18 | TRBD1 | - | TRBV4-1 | TGCGCCAGCAGCCAAGAGGGGTTCGACAGGGGGCCCAACTATGGCTACACCTTC | CASSQEGFDRGPNYGYTF
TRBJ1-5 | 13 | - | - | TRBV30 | TGTGCCTGGACCGGAGCGGGCAATCAGCCCCAGCATTTT | CAWTGAGNQPQHF
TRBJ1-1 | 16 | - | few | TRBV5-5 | TGTGCCAGCAGCTCAGGAGGAGGAAAGGGGAACACTGAAGCTTTCTTT | CASSSGGGKGNTEAFF
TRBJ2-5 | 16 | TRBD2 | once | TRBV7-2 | TGTGCCAGCAGCTTAGCGCTGGCTAGCGGGCAAGAGACCCAGTACTTC | CASSLALASGQETQYF
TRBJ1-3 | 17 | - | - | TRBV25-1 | TGTGCCAGCAGTGATCAATCCCCGGGACTCGGAGGAAACACCATATATTTT | CASSDQSPGLGGNTIYF
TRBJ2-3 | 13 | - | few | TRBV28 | TGTGCCAGCAGGCCCAGTGCCACAGATACGCAGTATTTT | CASRPSATDTQYF
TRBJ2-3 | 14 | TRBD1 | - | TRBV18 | TGTGCCAGCTCAGCGGGACAGGGGATAGATACGCAGTATTTT | CASSAGQGIDTQYF
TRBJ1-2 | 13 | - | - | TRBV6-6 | TGTGCCAGCAGTTCAGACACGTACTATGGCTACACCTTC | CASSSDTYYGYTF
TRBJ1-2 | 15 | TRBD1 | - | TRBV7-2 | TGTGCCAGCAGCCGTTCGGGACAGGGGGCGCATGGCTACACCTTC | CASSRSGQGAHGYTF
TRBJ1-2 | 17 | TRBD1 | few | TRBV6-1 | TGTGCCAGCAGTGAACAGGGGGCTGTGGCGGCGTTCTATGGCTACACCTTC | CASSEQGAVAAFYGYTF
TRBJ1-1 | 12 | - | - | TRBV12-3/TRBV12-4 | TGTGCCAGCAGTACCGGGAGTTTCGGAGCTTTCTTT | CASSTGSFGAFF
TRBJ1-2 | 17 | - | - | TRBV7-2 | TGTGCCAGCAGCTTACGTGCTCAGGGGCCGCCAATCGAGGGCTACACCTTC | CASSLRAQGPPIEGYTF
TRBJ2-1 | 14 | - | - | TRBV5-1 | TGCGCCAGCAGCCCTGGGAGGTTATACAATGAGCAGTTCTTC | CASSPGRLYNEQFF
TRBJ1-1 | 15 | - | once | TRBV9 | TGTGCCAGCAGCGTAGGTGTCAAGCCGAACACTGAAGCTTTCTTT | CASSVGVKPNTEAFF
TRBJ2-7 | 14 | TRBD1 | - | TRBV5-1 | TGCGCCAGCAGCTTGTGGGACAGGGAGGACGAGCAGTACTTC | CASSLWDREDEQYF
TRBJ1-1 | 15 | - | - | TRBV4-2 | TGTGCCAGCAGCTATGGTGCGGGGGCGGACACTGAAGCTTTCTTT | CASSYGAGADTEAFF
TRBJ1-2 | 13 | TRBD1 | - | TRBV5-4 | TGTGCCAGCAGCTTAACAGGGGCCGCTGGCTACACCTTC | CASSLTGAAGYTF
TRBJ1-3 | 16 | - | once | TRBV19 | TGTGCCAGTAGTATACCGGACAGCTACTCTGGAAACACCATATATTTT | CASSIPDSYSGNTIYF
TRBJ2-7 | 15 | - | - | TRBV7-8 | TGTGCCAGCAGCCGGCTGCCGGTAAGCTCCTACGAGCAGTACTTC | CASSRLPVSSYEQYF
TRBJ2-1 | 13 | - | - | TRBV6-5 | TGTGCCAGCAGTCTCGGGCGGGTCAATGAGCAGTTCTTC | CASSLGRVNEQFF
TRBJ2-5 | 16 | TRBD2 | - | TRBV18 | TGTGCCAGCTCACCACCACTAGCGGGAGTCGGGGAGACCCAGTACTTC | CASSPPLAGVGETQYF
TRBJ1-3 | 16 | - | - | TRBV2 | TGTGCCAGCAGTATGTTTGCCAGGGATACAGGAAACACCATATATTTT | CASSMFARDTGNTIYF
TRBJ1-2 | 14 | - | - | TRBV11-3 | TGTGCCAGCAGCTCGAGGAGTCCTAACTATGGCTACACCTTC | CASSSRSPNYGYTF
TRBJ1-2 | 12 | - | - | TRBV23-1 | TGCGCCAGCGCAACGGGATACTATGGCTACACCTTC | CASATGYYGYTF
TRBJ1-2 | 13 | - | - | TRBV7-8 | TGTGCCAGCAGCTTAGTATCAGCGCTGGGCTACACCTTC | CASSLVSALGYTF
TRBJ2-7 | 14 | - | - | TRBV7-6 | TGTGCCAGCAGCTCTCAGGGAAACTCCTACGAGCAGTACTTC | CASSSQGNSYEQYF
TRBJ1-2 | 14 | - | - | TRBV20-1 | TGCAGTGCTAGTCCAGGGGAGAGTTTACGGGGCTACACCTTC | CSASPGESLRGYTF